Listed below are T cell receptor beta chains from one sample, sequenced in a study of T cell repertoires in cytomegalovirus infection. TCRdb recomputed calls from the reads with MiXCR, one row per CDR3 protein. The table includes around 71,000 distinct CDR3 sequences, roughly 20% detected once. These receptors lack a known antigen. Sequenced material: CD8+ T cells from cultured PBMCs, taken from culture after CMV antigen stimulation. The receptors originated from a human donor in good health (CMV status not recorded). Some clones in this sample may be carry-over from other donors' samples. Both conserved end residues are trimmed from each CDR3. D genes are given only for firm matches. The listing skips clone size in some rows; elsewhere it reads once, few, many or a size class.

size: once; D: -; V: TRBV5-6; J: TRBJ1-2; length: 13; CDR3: ASSLVATENYGYT
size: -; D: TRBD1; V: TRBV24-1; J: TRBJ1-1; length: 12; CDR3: ATRTGQGGTEAF
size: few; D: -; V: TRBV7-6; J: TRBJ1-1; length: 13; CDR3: ASSPAGDKNTEAF
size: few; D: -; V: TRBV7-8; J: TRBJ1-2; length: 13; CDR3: ASSIQAGDKNGYT
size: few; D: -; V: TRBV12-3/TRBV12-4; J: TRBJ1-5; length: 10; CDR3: ASSLGVQPQH
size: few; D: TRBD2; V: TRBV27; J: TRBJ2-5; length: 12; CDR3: ASSSSGGQETQY
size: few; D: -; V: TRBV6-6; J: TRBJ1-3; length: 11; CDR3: ASSYVEGNTIY
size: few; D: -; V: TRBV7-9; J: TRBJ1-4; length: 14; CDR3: ASSFSGSSLDEKLF
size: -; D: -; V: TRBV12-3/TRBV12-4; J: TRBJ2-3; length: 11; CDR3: ASISGRADTQY
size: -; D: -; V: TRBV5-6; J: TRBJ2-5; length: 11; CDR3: ASSRPGLETQY
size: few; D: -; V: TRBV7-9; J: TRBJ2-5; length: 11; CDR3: ASSLAGDETQY
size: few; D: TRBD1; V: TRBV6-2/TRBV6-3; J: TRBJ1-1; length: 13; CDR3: ATLGQGARGTEAF
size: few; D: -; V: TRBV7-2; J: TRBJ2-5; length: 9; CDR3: ASSALKTQY
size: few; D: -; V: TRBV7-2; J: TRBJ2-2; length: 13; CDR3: ASSLAGFNTGELF
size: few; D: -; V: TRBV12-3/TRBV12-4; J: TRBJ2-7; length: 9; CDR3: ASTSSYEQY
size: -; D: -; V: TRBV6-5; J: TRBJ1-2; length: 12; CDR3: ASSYSIGGYGYT
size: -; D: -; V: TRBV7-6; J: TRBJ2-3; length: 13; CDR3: ASSHRPGGTDTQY
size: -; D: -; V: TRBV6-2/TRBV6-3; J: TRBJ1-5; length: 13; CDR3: ASSYGRANNQPQH
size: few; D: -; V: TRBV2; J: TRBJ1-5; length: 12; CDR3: ASSEAGITQPQH
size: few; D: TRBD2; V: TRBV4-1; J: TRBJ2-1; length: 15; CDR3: ASSQAPPGLAGYEQF
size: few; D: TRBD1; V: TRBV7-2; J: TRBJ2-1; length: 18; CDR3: ASSLNFGLVPGQGAYEQF
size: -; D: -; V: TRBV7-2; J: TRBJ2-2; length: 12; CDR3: ASEVLAYVGELF
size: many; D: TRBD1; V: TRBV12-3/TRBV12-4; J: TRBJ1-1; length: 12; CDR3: ASSLGQGWTEAF
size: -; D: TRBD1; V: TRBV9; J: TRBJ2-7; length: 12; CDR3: ASSFGQGGYEQY
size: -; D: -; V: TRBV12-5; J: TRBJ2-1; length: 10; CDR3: ASGFSVAEQF
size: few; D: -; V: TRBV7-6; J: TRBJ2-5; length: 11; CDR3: ASSLYNGETQY
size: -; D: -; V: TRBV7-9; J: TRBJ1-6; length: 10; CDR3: ASSAAQGPLH
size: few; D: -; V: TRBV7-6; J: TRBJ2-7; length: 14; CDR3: ASSSFSESNPYEQY
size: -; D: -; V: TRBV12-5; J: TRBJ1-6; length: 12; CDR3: ASGPGRDNSPLH
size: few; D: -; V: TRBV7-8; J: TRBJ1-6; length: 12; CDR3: ASSPEMADSPLH
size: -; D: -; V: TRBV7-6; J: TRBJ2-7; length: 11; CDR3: ASSPEGGYEQY
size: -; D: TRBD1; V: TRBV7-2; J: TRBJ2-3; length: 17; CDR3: ASSLYDPDRGTYTDTQY
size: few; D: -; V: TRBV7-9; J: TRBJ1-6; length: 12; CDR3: ASSLDGGVSPLH
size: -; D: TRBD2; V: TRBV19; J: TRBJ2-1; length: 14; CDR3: ASSMGGVAGFNEQF
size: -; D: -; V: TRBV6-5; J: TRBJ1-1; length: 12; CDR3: ASSYSSWNTEAF
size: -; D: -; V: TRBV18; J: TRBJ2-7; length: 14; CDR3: ASSHTGTISSYEQY
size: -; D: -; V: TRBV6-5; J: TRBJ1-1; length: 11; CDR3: ASSYSTGAEAF
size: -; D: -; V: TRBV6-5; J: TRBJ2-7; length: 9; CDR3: ASSRYNEQY
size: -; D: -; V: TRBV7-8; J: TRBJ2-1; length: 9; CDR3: ASSLLQEQF
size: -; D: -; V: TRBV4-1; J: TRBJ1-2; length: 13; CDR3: ASSHPLTGPNGYT
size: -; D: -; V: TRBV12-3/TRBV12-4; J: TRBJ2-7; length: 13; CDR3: ASSRLVDSSYEQY